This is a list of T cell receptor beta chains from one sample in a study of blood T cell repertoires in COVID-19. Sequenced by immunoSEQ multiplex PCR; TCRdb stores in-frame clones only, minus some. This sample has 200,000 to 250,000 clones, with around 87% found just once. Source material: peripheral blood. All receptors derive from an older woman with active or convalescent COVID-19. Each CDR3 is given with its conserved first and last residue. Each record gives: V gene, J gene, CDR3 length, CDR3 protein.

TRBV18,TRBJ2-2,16,CASSRGLAGATGELFF
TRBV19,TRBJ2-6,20,CASTGPRGGQGASGANVLTF
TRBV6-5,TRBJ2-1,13,CATQARALNEQFF
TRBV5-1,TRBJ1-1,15,CASSLYTGMNTEAFF
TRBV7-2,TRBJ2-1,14,CASSLASGVNEQFF
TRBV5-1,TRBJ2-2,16,CASSLDGQGNTGELFF
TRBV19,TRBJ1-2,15,CASSREGGTLYGYTF
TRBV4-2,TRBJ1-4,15,CASSAPGQGSEKLFF
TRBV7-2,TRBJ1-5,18,CASSLTAGTVSYRQPQHF
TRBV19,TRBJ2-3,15,CASSPAGTSTDTQYF
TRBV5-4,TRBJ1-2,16,CASSLGSGTRLYGYTF
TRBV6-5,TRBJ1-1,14,CASSYRGANTEAFF
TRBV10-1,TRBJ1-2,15,CASSESRGSNYGYTF
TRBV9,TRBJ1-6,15,CASRAASNLNSPLHF
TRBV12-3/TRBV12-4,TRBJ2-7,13,CASSSGGAYEQYF
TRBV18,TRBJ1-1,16,CASSPQGQSGGTEAFF
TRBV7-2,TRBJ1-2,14,CASSLLSGSYGYTF
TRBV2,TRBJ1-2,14,CASTSEGARYGYTF
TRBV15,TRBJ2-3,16,CATSRDLATAPDTQYF
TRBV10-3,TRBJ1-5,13,CAIADRVEQPQHF
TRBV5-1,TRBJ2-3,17,CASSKSPGTGFTDTQYF
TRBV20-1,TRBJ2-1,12,CSASAAGDEQFF
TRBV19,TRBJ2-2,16,CASRPGGGANTGELFF
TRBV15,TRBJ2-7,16,CATSRGGQGRAYEQYF
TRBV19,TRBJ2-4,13,CASSTHVEGVQYF
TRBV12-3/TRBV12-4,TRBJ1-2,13,CASSSRELNGYTF
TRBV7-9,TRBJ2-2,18,CASSLTPPGTGVTGELFF
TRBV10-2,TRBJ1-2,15,CASSESTGTEYGYTF
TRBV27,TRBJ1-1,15,CASSFRGVQGTEAFF
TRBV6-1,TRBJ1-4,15,CASREAGATNEKLFF
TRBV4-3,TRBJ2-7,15,CASSQRTGGPYEQYF
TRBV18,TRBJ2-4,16,CASSPPGGLAKNIQYF
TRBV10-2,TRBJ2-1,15,CASSVMSGGLYEQFF
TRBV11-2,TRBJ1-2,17,CASTQGTGRMEYYGYTF
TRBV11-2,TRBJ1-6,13,CASSSGLDSPLHF
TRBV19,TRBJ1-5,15,CASSLSGLSNQPQHF
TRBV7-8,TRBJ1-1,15,CASSLGGQGRREAFF
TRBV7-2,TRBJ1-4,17,CASSLSLGGGTNEKLFF
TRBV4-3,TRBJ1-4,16,CASSQTWDRGVYELFF
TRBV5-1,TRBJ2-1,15,CASSLGPGQSNEQFF
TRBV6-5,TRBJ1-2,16,CASSYGAGRIDYGYTF
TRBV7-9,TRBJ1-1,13,CASSSQGSTEAFF
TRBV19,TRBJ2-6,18,CASSIYGQGRSGANVLTF
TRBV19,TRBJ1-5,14,CASSILTADQPQHF
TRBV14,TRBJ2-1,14,CASSQVGPFNEQFF
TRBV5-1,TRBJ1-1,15,CASSFRTGTNTEAFF
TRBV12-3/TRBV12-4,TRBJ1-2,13,CASSLGGGRGYTF
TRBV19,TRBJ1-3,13,CASSPTGGNTIYF
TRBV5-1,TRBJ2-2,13,CASSSPGTGELFF
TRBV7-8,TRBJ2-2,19,CASSFGPGTSGGTTGELFF
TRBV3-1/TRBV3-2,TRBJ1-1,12,CASSQDQGSAFF
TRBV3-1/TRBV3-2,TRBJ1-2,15,CASSPWQGAIYGYTF
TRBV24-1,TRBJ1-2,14,CATSDPGQGSGYTF
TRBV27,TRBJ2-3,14,CASSFDLVLGTQYF